Below are 3 T cell receptor beta chains sequenced from a single sample in a study of T cell repertoires in cytomegalovirus infection. TCRdb used MiXCR to reprocess the reads, holding one entry per CDR3 protein. Seen here are 350,000 to 400,000 distinct CDR3 sequences, about 35% observed once, and the top ten hold approximately 15%. The antigens for these receptors are not known. Here the sequenced sample was cultured PBMCs, taken from culture after CMV antigen stimulation. These receptors came from a human donor in good health (CMV status not recorded). Some clones in this sample may be carry-over from other donors' samples.

In this sample, this clonotype turned up a few times. This chain connects TRBV7-2 to TRBJ2-1, with a weak D call TRBD2 (5 bases). V was cut by 5 bases and J by 6 bases, with 11 bases left in between. The CDR3 contains 13 residues. Looked up from germline, CDR1 is SGHTA and CDR2 is FQGNSA. CDR3 in amino acids: CASSRLSVNEQFF. The CDR3 DNA reads TGTGCCAGCAGCCGACTATCGGTCAATGAGCAGTTCTTC. Full variable domain (outside the CDR3, taken from reference TRBV7-2 and TRBJ2-1): GAGVSQSPSNKVTEKGKDVELRCDPISGHTALYWYRQSLGQGLEFLIYFQGNSAPDKSGLPSDRFSAERTGGSVSTLTIQRTQQEDSAVYLCASSRLSVNEQFFGPGTRLTVL.

In its sample, this clonotype was seen a few times. This chain uses TRBV6-2 or TRBV6-3 with TRBJ2-1; D gene uncertain. This CDR3 region has 14 residues. The germline gives CDR1 MNHEY, CDR2 SVGEGT. Deletions cut 10 bases from V and 6 bases from J, with 19 bases between. The CDR3 sequence is CATTGLIAANEQFF. The CDR3 DNA sequence: TGTGCCACCACTGGATTGATAGCCGCCAATGAGCAGTTCTTC.

The chain is built from TRBV7-9 and TRBJ2-3; TRBD2 agrees at 15 bases. V was pared by 5 bases and J by 6 bases, with 12 bases of the junction left unmatched. The length of the CDR3 is 18 residues. CDR1 and CDR2 (germline): SEHNR, FQNEAQ (reference sequence). CDR3 region: CASSPPGLAGGAWDTQYF. CDR3 sequence (DNA): TGTGCCAGCAGCCCACCCGGACTAGCGGGAGGGGCCTGGGATACGCAGTATTTT.